This TCR beta chain was sequenced during a study of OX40 agonist ivuxolimab in advanced cancers. Study context: A male proportion of just over 80% was recorded, with mean age around 64 years and range roughly 20 to 85.

Study-level findings and limits: Partial responders at 0.1-3.0 mg/kg had among the lowest clonal expansion.

On this clone: Its target is unknown.

The repertoire was sequenced with immunoSEQ multiplex PCR; TCRdb's copy has only in-frame clones and lacks some. The data contain about 61,000 clones, less than 85% of them singletons. This clonotype was sampled from an adult with an advanced solid tumor such as melanoma, head and neck, liver or kidney cancer. The specimen was CD4+ or CD8+ T cells sorted from blood, collected in a trial of the OX40 agonist ivuxolimab.

The CDR3 DNA reads TGTGCCAGCAGTACCCTGGTCGGTGGCTACACCTTC. Amino acids: CASSTLVGGYTF. The chain combines TRBV6-1 with TRBJ1-2; no firm D call. The CDR3 length is 12 residues. The ends were cut back, 5 bases at V and 7 bases at J, with 11 bases in the middle. The germline CDR1 and CDR2 sequences are MNHNS and SASEGT.